The 9 T cell receptor beta chains below were found in one sample sequenced in a study of post-analysis software for immune sequencing data. General study points: Several TRBV segments occurring more often in patients than controls included TRBV5-6, TRBV5-1 and TRBV20-1.

The antigens of these receptors remain unknown. Researchers reported that TCR beta cDNA libraries carried unique molecular identifiers. TCRdb re-derived calls from the PCR reads in MiXCR, one entry per CDR3 protein. The table shows 800,000 to 950,000 distinct CDR3 sequences, with about 50% occurring only once. Sequenced: blood. The receptors derive from a girl aged 5-17 years with multiple sclerosis.

This chain uses TRBV6-6 with TRBJ1-2; weak D call: TRBD1 (5 bases). Trimming shortened V by 4 bases and J by 6 bases, and 12 bases separated the two germline ends. CDR1 MNHNY and CDR2 SVGAGI come from the germline V gene (reference sequence). The CDR3 is 13 residues long. Here the CDR3 reads CASSSGFRDGYTF. DNA for the CDR3: TGTGCCAGCAGTTCAGGGTTTCGCGATGGCTACACCTTC.

A few counts support this clonotype. This chain connects TRBV20-1 to TRBJ1-2; TRBD1 matches at 12 bases. This CDR3 region has 16 residues. The junction had 2 bases not matched to a gene; V was cut back by 0 bases and J by 0 bases. Germline V gene sequence: CDR1 DFQATT, CDR2 SNEGSKA (reference sequence). CDR3 nucleotides: TGCAGTGCTAGAGATAGGGACAGGGGGCCTAACTATGGCTACACCTTC. Protein sequence: CSARDRDRGPNYGYTF.

This clonotype was counted a few times. This chain links TRBV12-3 or TRBV12-4 with TRBJ2-1; the match to TRBD2 covers 8 bases. The CDR3 is 15 residues long. V lost 5 bases and J lost 2; bases outside the gene matches: 5. In DNA, the CDR3 is TGTGCCAGCAGTCTGAGCGGGAGTCCCTACAATGAGCAGTTCTTC. As protein: CASSLSGSPYNEQFF.

V and J are TRBV3-1 and TRBJ2-2; D is uncertain. Germline V gene lookup returns CDR1 LGHDT and CDR2 YNNKEL (reference sequence). The CDR3 is 14 residues long. The V end lost 5 bases, the J end lost 3 bases, and 10 bases lay between the germline ends. CDR3 coding DNA: TGTGCCAGCAGCGTGGGAAGGGACACCGGGGAGCTGTTTTTT. It specifies CASSVGRDTGELFF.

The chain is built from TRBV6-6 and TRBJ2-1; D gene unclear. Germline V gene sequence: CDR1 MNHNY, CDR2 SVGAGI (reference sequence). V gave up 7 bases and J gave up 15 bases, with 22 bases separating them. The CDR3 spans 13 residues. CDR3 DNA: TGTGCCAGCACCTACGAAAAAGGGAATTGGGGGTTCTTC. Translated: CASTYEKGNWGFF.

In its sample, this clonotype was seen a few times. J is TRBJ2-3 and V is TRBV6-4; 9 bases fit TRBD2. The germline CDR1 and CDR2 sequences are MRHNA and SNTAGT. J lost 5 bases, V lost 5 bases, and 17 bases had no gene match. CDR3 length: 18 residues. The CDR3 coding sequence is TGTGCCAGCAGTCCGGACCAGGACAGCGGGGGGCTGGAAGATACGCAGTATTTT. Amino acids: CASSPDQDSGGLEDTQYF.

This clonotype showed up just a few times. An end of the junction differs from the germline gene, which may be a read error. The V and J genes are TRBV2 and TRBJ2-6, with unresolved D. Germline assignment: CDR1 SNHLY and CDR2 FYNNEI. There are 14 residues in the CDR3. The CDR3 region is CASREDSGANVLTF. The CDR3 nucleotides read TGTGCCAGCAGAGAAGACTCTGGGGCCAACGTCCTGACTTTC.

This clonotype was observed a handful of times. This rearrangement joins TRBV5-1 to TRBJ2-5; 10 nucleotides line up with TRBD2. There are 15 residues in the CDR3. CDR1 is SGHRS and CDR2 is YFSETQ in the germline V gene. V was pared by 4 bases and J by 1 base, with 4 bases of the junction left unmatched. DNA for the CDR3: TGCGCCAGCAGCCTCCAGCGGGGGGGCCAAGAGACCCAGTACTTC. This encodes CASSLQRGGQETQYF. The entire variable domain, with the rest obtained from reference TRBV5-1 and TRBJ2-5, is as follows: KAGVTQTPRYLIKTRGQQVTLSCSPISGHRSVSWYQQTPGQGLQFLFEYFSETQRNKGNFPGRFSGRQFSNSRSEMNVSTLELGDSALYLCASSLQRGGQETQYFGPGTRLLVL.

J is TRBJ2-7 and V is TRBV12-3 or TRBV12-4; 7 bases agree with TRBD1. The CDR3 is made up of 14 amino acids. V was pared by 5 bases and J by 6 bases, with 10 bases of the junction left unmatched. This CDR3 reads CASSPTGKDSEQYF. CDR3 DNA sequence: TGTGCCAGCAGTCCGACAGGGAAGGATTCCGAGCAGTACTTC.